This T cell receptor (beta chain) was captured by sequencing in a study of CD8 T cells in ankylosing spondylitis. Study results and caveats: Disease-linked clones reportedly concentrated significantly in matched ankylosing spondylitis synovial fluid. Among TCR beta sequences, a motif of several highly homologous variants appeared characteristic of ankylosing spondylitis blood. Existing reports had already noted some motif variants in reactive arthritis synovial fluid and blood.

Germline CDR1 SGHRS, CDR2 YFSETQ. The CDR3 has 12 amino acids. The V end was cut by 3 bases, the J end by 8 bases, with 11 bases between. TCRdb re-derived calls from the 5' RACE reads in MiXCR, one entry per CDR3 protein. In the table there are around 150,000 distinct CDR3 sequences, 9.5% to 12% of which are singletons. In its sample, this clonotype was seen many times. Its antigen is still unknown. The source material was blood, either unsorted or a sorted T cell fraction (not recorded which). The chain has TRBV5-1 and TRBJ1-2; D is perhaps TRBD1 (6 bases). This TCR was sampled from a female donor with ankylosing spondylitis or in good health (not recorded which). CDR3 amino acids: CASSYSGDGYTF. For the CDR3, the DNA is TGCGCCAGCAGCTATTCAGGGGACGGCTACACCTTC.